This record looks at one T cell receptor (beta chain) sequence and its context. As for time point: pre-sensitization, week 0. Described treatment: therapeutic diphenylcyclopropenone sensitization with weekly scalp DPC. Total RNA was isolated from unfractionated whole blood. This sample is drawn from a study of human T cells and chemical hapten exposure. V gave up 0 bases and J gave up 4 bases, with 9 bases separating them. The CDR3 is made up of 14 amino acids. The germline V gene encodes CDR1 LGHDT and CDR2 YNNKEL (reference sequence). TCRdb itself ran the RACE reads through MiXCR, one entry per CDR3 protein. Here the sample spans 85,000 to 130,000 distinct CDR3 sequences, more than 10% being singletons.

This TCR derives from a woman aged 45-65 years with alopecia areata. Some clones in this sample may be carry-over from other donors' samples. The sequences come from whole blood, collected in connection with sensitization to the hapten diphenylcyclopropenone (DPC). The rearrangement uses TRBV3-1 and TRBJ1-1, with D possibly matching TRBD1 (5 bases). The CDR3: CASSQDMTATEAFF. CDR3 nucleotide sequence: TGTGCCAGCAGCCAAGATATGACAGCCACTGAAGCTTTCTTT.